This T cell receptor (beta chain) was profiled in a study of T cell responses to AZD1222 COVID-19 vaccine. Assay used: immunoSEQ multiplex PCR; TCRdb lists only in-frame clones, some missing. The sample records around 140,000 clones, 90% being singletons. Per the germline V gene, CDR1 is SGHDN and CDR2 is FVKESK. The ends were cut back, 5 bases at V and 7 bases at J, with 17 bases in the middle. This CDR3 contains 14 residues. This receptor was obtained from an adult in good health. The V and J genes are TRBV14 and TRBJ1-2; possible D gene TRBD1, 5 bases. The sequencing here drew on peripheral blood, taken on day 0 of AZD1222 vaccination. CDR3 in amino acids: CASSGGREKSGYTF. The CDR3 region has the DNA TGTGCCAGCAGCGGGGGACGGGAGAAATCTGGCTACACCTTC. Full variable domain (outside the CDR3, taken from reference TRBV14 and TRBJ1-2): EAGVTQFPSHSVIEKGQTVTLRCDPISGHDNLYWYRRVMGKEIKFLLHFVKESKQDESGMPNNRFLAERTGGTYSTLKVQPAELEDSGVYFCASSGGREKSGYTFGSGTRLTVV.